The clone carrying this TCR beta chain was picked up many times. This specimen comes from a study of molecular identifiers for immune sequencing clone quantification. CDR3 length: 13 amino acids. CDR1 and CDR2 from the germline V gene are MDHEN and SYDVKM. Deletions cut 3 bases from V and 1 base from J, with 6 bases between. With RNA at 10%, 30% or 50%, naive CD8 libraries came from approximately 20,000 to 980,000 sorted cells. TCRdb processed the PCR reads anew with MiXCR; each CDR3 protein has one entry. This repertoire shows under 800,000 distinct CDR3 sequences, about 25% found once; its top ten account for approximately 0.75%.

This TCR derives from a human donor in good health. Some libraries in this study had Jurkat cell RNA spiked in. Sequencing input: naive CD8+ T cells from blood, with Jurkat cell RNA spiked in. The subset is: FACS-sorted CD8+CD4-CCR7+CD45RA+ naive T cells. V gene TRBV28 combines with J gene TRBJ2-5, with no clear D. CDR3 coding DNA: TGTGCCAGCAGTTTTAGGGCCCAAGAGACCCAGTACTTC. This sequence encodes CASSFRAQETQYF.